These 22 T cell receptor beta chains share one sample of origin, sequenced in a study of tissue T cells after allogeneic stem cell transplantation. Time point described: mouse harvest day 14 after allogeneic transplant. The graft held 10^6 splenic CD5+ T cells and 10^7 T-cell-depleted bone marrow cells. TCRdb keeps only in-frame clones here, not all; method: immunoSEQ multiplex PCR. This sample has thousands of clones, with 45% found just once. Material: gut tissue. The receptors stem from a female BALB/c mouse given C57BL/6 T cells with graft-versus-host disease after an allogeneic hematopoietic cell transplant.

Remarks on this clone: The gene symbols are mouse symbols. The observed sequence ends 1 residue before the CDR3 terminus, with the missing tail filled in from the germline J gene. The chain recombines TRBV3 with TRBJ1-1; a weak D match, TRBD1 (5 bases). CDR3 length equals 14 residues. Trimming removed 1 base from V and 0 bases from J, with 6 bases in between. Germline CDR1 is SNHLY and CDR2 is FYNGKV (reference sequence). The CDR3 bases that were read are TGTGCCAGCAGCTTAGAGACAGCAAACACAGAAGTCTTC. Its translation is CASSLETANTEVF. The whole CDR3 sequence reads CASSLETANTEVFF.

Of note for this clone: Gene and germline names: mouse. The DNA read from the CDR3 is TGTGCCAGCAGTTCAGGGGCCACAAACACCGGGCAGCTCTAC. This codes for CASSSGATNTGQLY. The whole CDR3 region reads CASSSGATNTGQLYF. The chain employs TRBV26 and TRBJ2-2; D is perhaps TRBD1 (6 bases). Read sequence stops 1 residue before the CDR3 end, and the germline J gene provides the missing end. CDR3 length: 15 amino acids. The germline CDR1 and CDR2 sequences are KGHPV and FQNQEV (reference sequence). The V and J ends lost 5 bases and 0 bases respectively, with 10 bases between them.

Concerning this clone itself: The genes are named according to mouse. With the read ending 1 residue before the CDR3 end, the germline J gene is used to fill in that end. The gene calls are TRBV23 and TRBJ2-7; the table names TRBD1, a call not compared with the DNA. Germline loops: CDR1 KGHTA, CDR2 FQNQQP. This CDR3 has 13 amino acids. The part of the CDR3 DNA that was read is TGCTCCAGCAGTCAATCAGGGGGTTATGAACAGTAC. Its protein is CSSSQSGGYEQY. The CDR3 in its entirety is CSSSQSGGYEQYF.

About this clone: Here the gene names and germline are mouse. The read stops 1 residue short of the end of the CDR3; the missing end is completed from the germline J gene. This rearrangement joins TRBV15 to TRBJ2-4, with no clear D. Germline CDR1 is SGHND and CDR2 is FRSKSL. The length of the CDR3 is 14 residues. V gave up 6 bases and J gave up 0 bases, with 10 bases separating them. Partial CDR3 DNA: TGTGCCAGCAGGCCGACTTATAGTCAAAACACCTTGTAC. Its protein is CASRPTYSQNTLY. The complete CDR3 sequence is CASRPTYSQNTLYF.

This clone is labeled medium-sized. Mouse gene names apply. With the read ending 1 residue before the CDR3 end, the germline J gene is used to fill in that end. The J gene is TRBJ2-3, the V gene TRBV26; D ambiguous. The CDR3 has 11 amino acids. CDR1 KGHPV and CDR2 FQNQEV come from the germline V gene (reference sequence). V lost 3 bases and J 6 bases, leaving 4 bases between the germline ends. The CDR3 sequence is CASSLGETLYF. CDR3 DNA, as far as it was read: TGTGCCAGCAGTCTAGGGGAAACGCTGTAT.

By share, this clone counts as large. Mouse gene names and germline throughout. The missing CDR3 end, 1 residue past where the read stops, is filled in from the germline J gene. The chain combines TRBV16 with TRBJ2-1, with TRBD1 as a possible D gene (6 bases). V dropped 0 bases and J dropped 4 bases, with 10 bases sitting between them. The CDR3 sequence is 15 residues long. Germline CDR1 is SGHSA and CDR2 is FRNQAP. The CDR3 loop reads CASSLDPGQYAEQFF. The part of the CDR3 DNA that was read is TGTGCAAGCAGCTTAGATCCGGGACAATATGCTGAGCAGTTC.

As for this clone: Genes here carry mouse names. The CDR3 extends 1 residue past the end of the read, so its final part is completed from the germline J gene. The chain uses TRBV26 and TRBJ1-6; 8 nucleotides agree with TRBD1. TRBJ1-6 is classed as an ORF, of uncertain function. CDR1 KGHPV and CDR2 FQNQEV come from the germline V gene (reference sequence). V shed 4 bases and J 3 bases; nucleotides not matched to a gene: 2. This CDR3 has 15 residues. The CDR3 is CASSPTGGYNSPLYF. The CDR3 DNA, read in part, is TGTGCCAGCAGTCCCACAGGGGGCTATAATTCGCCCCTCTAC.

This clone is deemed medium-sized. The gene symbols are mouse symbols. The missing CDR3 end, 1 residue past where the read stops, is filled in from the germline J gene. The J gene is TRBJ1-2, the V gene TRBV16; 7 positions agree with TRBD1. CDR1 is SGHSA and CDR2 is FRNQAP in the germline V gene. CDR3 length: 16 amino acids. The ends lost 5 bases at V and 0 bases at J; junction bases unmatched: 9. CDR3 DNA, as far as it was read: TGTGCAAGCAGCCCAGAAGGGGGGACAGCAAACTCCGACTACACC. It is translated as CASSPEGGTANSDYT. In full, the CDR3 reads CASSPEGGTANSDYTF.

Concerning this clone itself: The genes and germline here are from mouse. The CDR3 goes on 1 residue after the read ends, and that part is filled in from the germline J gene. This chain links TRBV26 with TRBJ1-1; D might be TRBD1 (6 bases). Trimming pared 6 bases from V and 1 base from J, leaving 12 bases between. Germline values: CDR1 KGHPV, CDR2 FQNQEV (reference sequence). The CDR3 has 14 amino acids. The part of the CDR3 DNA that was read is TGTGCCAGCAGCCTCCCGGGACAAAACACAGAAGTCTTC. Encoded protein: CASSLPGQNTEVF. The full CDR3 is CASSLPGQNTEVFF.

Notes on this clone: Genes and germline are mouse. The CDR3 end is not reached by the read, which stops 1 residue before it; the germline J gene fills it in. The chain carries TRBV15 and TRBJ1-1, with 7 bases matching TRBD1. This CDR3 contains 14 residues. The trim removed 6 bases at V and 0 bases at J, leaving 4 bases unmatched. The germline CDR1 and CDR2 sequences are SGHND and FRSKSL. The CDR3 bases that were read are TGTGCCAGCAGCACCGGGACAGCAAACACAGAAGTCTTC. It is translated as CASSTGTANTEVF. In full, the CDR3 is CASSTGTANTEVFF.

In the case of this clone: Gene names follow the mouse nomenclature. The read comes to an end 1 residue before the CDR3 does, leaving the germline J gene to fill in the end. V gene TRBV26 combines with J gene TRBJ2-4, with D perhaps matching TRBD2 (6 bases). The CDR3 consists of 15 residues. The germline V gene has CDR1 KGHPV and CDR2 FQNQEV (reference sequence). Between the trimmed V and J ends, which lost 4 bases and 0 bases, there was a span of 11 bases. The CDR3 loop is CASSHPGTSQNTLYF. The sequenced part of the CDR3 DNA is TGTGCCAGCAGTCACCCCGGGACTAGTCAAAACACCTTGTAC.

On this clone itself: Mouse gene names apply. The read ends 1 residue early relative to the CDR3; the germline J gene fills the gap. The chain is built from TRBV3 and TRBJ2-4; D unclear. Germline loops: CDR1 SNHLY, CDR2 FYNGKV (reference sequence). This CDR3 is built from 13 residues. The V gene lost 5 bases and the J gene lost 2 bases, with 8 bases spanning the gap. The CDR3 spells CASSRQNQNTLYF. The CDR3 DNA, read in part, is TGTGCCAGCAGCCGACAAAATCAAAACACCTTGTAC.

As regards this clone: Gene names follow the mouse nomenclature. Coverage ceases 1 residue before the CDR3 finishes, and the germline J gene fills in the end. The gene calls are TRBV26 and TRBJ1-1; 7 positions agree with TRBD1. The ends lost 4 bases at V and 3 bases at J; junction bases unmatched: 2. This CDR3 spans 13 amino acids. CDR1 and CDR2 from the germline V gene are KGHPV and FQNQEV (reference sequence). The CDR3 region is CASSPGQYTEVFF. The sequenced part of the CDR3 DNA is TGTGCCAGCAGTCCGGGACAGTACACAGAAGTCTTC. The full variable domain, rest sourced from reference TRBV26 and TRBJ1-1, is NSKVIQTPRYLVKGQGQKAKMRCIPEKGHPVVFWYQQNKNNEFKFLINFQNQEVLQQIDMTEKRFSAECPSNSPCSLEIQSSEAGDSALYLCASSPGQYTEVFFGKGTRLTVV.

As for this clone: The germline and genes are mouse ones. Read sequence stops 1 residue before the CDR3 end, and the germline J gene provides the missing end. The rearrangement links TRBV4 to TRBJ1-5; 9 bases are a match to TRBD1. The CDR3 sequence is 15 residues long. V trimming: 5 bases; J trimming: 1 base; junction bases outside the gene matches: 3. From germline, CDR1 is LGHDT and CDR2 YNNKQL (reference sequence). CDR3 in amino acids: CASSRTGENNQAPLF. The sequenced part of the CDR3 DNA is TGTGCCAGCAGCCGGACAGGGGAGAACAACCAGGCTCCGCTT.

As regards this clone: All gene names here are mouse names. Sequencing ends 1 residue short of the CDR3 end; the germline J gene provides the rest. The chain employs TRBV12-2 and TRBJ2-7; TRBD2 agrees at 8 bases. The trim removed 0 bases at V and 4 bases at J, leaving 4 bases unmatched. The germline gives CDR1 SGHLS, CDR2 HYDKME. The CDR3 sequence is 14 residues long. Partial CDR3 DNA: TGTGCCAGCTCTCTCGAAAACTGGGGGTATGAACAGTAC. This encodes CASSLENWGYEQY. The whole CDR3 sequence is CASSLENWGYEQYF.

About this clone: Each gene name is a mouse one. The part of the CDR3 DNA that was read is TGTGCCAGCAGCTTTCCGGGACATTCCAACGAAAGATTATTT. Protein sequence: CASSFPGHSNERLF. The entire CDR3 protein is CASSFPGHSNERLFF. The chain links TRBV3 to TRBJ1-4, with D possibly TRBD1 on 6 matching bases. The CDR3 end is not reached by the read, which stops 1 residue before it; the germline J gene fills it in. CDR1 is SNHLY, CDR2 FYNGKV, per germline (reference sequence). Deletions cut 3 bases from V and 1 base from J, with 9 bases between. CDR3 length: 15 amino acids.

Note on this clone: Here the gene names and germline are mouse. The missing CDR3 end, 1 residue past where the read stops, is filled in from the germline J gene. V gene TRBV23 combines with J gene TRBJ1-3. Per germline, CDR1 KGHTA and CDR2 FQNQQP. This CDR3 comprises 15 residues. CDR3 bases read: TGCTCCAGCAGTCAATCGGGGGCGCCTGGAAATACGCTCTAT. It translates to CSSSQSGAPGNTLY. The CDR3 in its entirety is CSSSQSGAPGNTLYF.

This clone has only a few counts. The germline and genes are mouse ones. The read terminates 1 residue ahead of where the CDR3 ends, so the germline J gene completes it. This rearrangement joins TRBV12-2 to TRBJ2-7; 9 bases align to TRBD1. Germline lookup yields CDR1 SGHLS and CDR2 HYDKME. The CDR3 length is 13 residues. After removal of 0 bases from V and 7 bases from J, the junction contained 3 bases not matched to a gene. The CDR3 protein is CASSLGTGWEQYF. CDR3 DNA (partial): TGTGCCAGCTCTCTCGGGACAGGGTGGGAACAGTAC.

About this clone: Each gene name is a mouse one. The covered CDR3 bases are TGTGCCACCGGGACTTCCCAAGACACCCAGTAC. It translates to CATGTSQDTQY. The complete CDR3 sequence is CATGTSQDTQYF. The chain is built from TRBV13-3 and TRBJ2-5, with D possibly TRBD2 on 6 matching bases. The read is 1 residue too short to cover the CDR3 end, so that end is filled in from the germline J gene. Trimming shortened V by 9 bases and J by 2 bases, and 10 bases separated the two germline ends. Germline CDR1 and CDR2: NNHDY and SYVADS. The CDR3 spans 12 residues.

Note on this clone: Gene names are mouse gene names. The CDR3 is CASSPTANTGQLYF. CDR3 DNA, as far as it was read: TGTGCCAGCAGTCCGACAGCAAACACCGGGCAGCTCTAC. V usage is TRBV26 and J usage is TRBJ2-2; TRBD1 might be the D (5 bases). Read sequence stops 1 residue before the CDR3 end, and the germline J gene provides the missing end. The length of the CDR3 is 14 residues. Germline V gene lookup returns CDR1 KGHPV and CDR2 FQNQEV (reference sequence). V shed 4 bases and J shed 0 bases, with 6 bases lying between them.

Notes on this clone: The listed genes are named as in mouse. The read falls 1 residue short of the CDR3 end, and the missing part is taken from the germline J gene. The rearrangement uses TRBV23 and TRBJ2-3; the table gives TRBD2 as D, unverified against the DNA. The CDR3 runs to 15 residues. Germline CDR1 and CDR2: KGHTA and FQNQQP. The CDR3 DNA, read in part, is TGCTCCAGCAGTCAACCTGGGTCTAGTGCAGAAACGCTGTAT. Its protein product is CSSSQPGSSAETLY. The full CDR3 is CSSSQPGSSAETLYF.

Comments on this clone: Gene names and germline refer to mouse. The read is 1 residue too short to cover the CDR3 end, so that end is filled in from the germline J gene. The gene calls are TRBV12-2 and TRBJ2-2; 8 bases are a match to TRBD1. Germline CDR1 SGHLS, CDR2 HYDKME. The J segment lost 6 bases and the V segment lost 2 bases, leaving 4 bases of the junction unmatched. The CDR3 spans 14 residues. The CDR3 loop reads CASSQRTGPGQLYF. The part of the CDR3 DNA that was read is TGTGCCAGCTCTCAGAGGACAGGGCCCGGGCAGCTCTAC.